This T cell receptor (beta chain) is from a study of beta chain features in type 1 diabetes (dated 2018 in TCRdb). Looking at the study overall: Mean age, gender distribution, total cell number and subset yield were not different between patients and healthy donors. A total of roughly 98,000,000 sorted cells were examined across all samples, and RNA yield correlated strongly with the number of cells per subset. The study compared the TCRB repertoires of sorted circulating CD4+ T cell subsets in recently diagnosed type 1 diabetes patients with those in matched healthy donors. Regulatory and stem cell-like memory subsets were obtained from only 8 patients and roughly eight healthy donors, while naive and central memory subsets were obtained from all 28 donors. Points the paper makes about the study in general: Because small numbers of individuals were included in the HLA sub-analyses, any influence of HLA type on TCRB rearrangement was left unresolved. Because cDNA rather than genomic DNA was sequenced, highly expressing activated cells could have been over-represented, although no difference in activation and CD3 levels was found between groups. In all four CD4+ subsets, TCRB CDR3 length was moderately but significantly shorter in type 1 diabetes patients. Patients with type 1 diabetes made fewer insertions and deleted more nucleotides at VDJ recombination sites, implying thymic rearrangement abnormalities. PCR might favor shorter templates, but patient and control samples were amplified and corrected together, so any skew would affect both groups equally. Naive, central memory and regulatory TCRB repertoires appeared to be more alike among patients than among healthy donors.

From each donor, a single peripheral blood sample of 100 to 150 mL on average was drawn into heparinised tubes. Using a panel that included CD45RO, CCR7, CD25, CD127, CD95 and CD27, naive, central memory, regulatory and stem cell-like memory CD4+ T cells were sorted on a BD FACSAria II. A purity above 98% was achieved for all sorted populations. PBMCs were isolated right away by Lymphoprep density gradient centrifugation and were stained directly, without culture. So that batch effects would be minimized, each experiment stained and sorted samples in pairs, pairing one healthy donor with one patient. All of the isolated RNA was reverse transcribed with the High Capacity cDNA Reverse Transcription Kit, so expressed TCRB transcripts were sequenced. Deep immunoSEQ sequencing was performed on naive, central memory and regulatory T cell samples, with an average of roughly 3.6 million total reads per sample. Sorted cells were lysed in RLT buffer, and RNA was extracted using DNase-treated RNeasy Micro or Mini kits according to cell number. To prevent cross-contamination, every cell subset was processed on its own, while patient and healthy donor samples were processed together. Using the immunoSEQ multiplex PCR, TCRB sequences were amplified from cDNA into 87-bp fragments spanning the CDR3 region. Sequencing of the amplicons was done on the Illumina HiSeq platform. The published analysis was carried out like this. PCR bias was computationally corrected using synthetic template baselines, reads within Hamming distance 2 were collapsed, and singletons that could not be merged were discarded. Reads were aligned against IMGT so that V, D and J genes, CDR3 length and insertions or deletions at six rearrangement sites could be assigned. Within each subset, clonotype counts were normalized to sorted cell number, and only after that were true diversity and Gini coefficients computed with the tcR R package. The overlap coefficient, calculated on TCRB nucleotide sequences, was used to measure repertoire sharing. Out-of-frame TCRB sequences from naive cells were analyzed to stand in for the pre-selection repertoire. TCRdb re-hosts the immuneACCESS table, in-frame sequences only. Its copies lack some clones; in the studies checked, an unresolved V gene accounts for under half of them, and the cause for the rest is not known. Clone size and the V and J calls come from that table; the DNA yielded D and trimming. The sample contains 200,000 to 300,000 clones, about 14% of them found a single time. The biggest ten clones account for approximately 0.02% of the sample.

Including cysteine and phenylalanine, the CDR3 has 11 amino acids. Solely the CDR3 DNA is kept, with 33 bases framed from the first base. The germline V gene (reference sequence) supplies CDR1 GTSNPN and CDR2 SVGIG. V loses 1 base, J loses 6 bases, and the germline ends lie 5 bases apart. A few counts support this clone. Its binding antigen is unknown. No much larger clone is present one base from it, and per-base qualities are unavailable. The receptor chain draws on TRBV30 and TRBJ2-3; there is no confident call for the D gene. Sequencing was carried out using naive CD4+ T cells from blood. Per the publication, the cell subset or site label means: true naive CD4+ T cells. This TCR came from a young man with type 1 diabetes. The CDR3 amino acid sequence is: CAWSGADTQYF. The base sequence is TGTGCCTGGAGTGGGGCGGATACGCAGTATTTT.